Sequencing of this T cell receptor (beta chain) was carried out in a study of shared clonotypes between healthy human individuals. Study in general: Donors had three CD4 naive, three CD4 memory, two CD8 naive and one CD8 memory plate apiece.

To note about this clone: Its specificity is unknown.

Only Caucasian adults living in Nashville, Tennessee made up the donor group. The study's findings and limits: What rarefaction showed was incomplete sorted-subset sequencing despite large depth.

V dropped 7 bases and J dropped 2; count of bases not matched to a gene: 7. The CDR3 totals 14 residues. Germline V gives CDR1 SGHVS, CDR2 FNYEAQ. Assay: immunoSEQ multiplex PCR; the TCRdb copy retains only in-frame clones and omits some. The top ten clones hold 0.06% of a sample with more than 400,000 clones, almost 97% of them seen once. The J gene is TRBJ2-5, the V gene TRBV7-6; 7 bases line up with TRBD2. The specimen sequenced was naive CD4+ T cells sorted from blood. Described subset: CD45RA+ positively selected. The sequence was collected from a woman in her twenties or thirties in good health. For the CDR3, the DNA is TGTGCCAGCACCACTTGGGAGGGACAAGAGACCCAGTACTTC. This gives the protein CASTTWEGQETQYF.